The 14 T cell receptor beta chains below were found in one sample sequenced in a study of memory CD4+ T cells and cytomegalovirus serostatus. Single viable CD3+CD4+CD8-CD45RO+ cells were sorted as the memory CD4+ T cells. Measured with immunoSEQ multiplex PCR; TCRdb has only the in-frame clones, and not every one. The data contain approximately 50,000 clones, over 70% of them seen just once; the ten biggest clones take up about 2.7%. The sample consisted of memory CD4+ T cells from blood. The receptors originated from an adult in good health and CMV-seropositive.

The chain has TRBV9 and TRBJ2-7; D unresolved. CDR3 length: 11 residues. V shed 3 bases and J shed 6 bases, with 7 bases lying between them. The V gene's germline CDR1 is SGDLS and CDR2 YYNGEE. The CDR3 region has the DNA TGTGCCAGCAGCGGAAATACCGAGCAGTACGTC. Amino acids: CASSGNTEQYV.

The rearrangement joins TRBV9 to TRBJ1-2; D is ambiguous. The CDR3 length is 15 residues. The germline gives CDR1 SGDLS, CDR2 YYNGEE. V dropped 0 bases and J dropped 8 bases, with 17 bases sitting between them. This CDR3 is CASSVDGWGEEGYTF. In nucleotides, the CDR3 is TGTGCCAGCAGCGTAGACGGCTGGGGAGAGGAGGGCTACACCTTC.

The J gene is TRBJ2-1, the V gene TRBV27; D is possibly TRBD1 (8 bases). This CDR3 is built from 16 residues. Germline CDR1 reads MNHEY; CDR2 reads SMNVEV (reference sequence). V lost 7 bases and J lost 7, with 23 bases in between. CDR3 region: CASKGGAPGQGNEQFF. In nucleotides, the CDR3 is TGTGCCAGCAAGGGGGGGGCCCCTGGACAGGGAAATGAGCAGTTCTTC.

As DNA, the CDR3 is TGTGCCATCACTCCGGACATGCCAGTCTTTAATCAGCCCCAGCATTTT. Its protein is CAITPDMPVFNQPQHF. The rearrangement links TRBV10-3 to TRBJ1-5; weak D call: TRBD1 (5 bases). The CDR3 length is 16 residues. V gave up 7 bases and J gave up 4 bases, with 20 bases separating them. Per germline, CDR1 ENHRY and CDR2 SYGVKD.

The rearrangement links TRBV20-1 to TRBJ1-1; the D is unclear. The CDR3 runs 11 residues. Germline V CDR1 and CDR2: DFQATT, SNEGSKA (reference sequence). The germline V and J ends were trimmed by 5 bases and 0 bases, with 4 bases remaining between them. The CDR3 region has the DNA TGCAGTGCTGGAGTGAACACTGAAGCTTTCTTT. This translates into CSAGVNTEAFF.

This chain joins TRBV7-8 and TRBJ1-5, with D unclear. Germline V gives CDR1 SGHVS, CDR2 FQNEAQ. This CDR3 is built from 16 residues. Trimming stripped 2 bases from V and 3 bases from J, with 14 bases between. As DNA, the CDR3 is TGTGCCAGCAGCTTACGGTCCCCCGGTCTCAATCAGCCCCAGCATTTT. Protein sequence: CASSLRSPGLNQPQHF. The entire variable domain, with the rest obtained from reference TRBV7-8 and TRBJ1-5, is as follows: GAGVSQSPRYKVAKRGQDVALRCDPISGHVSLFWYQQALGQGPEFLTYFQNEAQLDKSGLPSDRFFAERPEGSVSTLKIQRTQQEDSAVYLCASSLRSPGLNQPQHFGDGTRLSIL.

This clone was counted once. This chain links TRBV18 with TRBJ1-5; no clear D gene. The V gene's germline CDR1 is KGHSH and CDR2 LQKENI. The CDR3 totals 16 residues. V was trimmed by 5 bases and J by 3 bases, leaving 17 bases between them. DNA of the CDR3: TGTGCCAGCTCAGGGAGCGAGGGAAGCCCCAATCAGCCCCAGCATTTT. This translates into CASSGSEGSPNQPQHF.

The V call is TRBV6-5, the J call TRBJ1-5; the D is unclear. The germline gives CDR1 MNHEY, CDR2 SVGAGI. Trimming removed 4 bases at V and 7 bases at J, with 8 bases between. The CDR3 consists of 12 residues. This chain's CDR3 is CASSFPGQPQHF. The CDR3 DNA is TGTGCCAGCAGTTTCCCTGGGCAGCCCCAGCATTTT.

The genes are TRBV7-2 and TRBJ2-3; TRBD2 agrees at 12 bases. This CDR3 contains 14 residues. Germline V gives CDR1 SGHTA, CDR2 FQGNSA. V gave up 3 bases and J gave up 13 bases; unmatched junction bases: 8. This chain's CDR3 is CASSLWTSGDKEYF. The CDR3 coding sequence is TGTGCCAGCAGCTTGTGGACTAGCGGGGATAAGGAGTATTTT.

The sample holds one count of this clone. This chain connects TRBV29-1 to TRBJ1-2; weak D call: TRBD1 (5 bases). Deletions cut 6 bases from V and 6 bases from J, with 8 bases between. This CDR3 is 10 amino acids long. Germline lookup yields CDR1 SQVTM and CDR2 ANQGSEA. CDR3 protein: CSVGTDGYTF. CDR3 nucleotide sequence: TGCAGCGTGGGGACGGATGGCTACACCTTC. Filled out from reference TRBV29-1 and TRBJ1-2, the complete variable domain reads SAVISQKPSRDICQRGTSLTIQCQVDSQVTMMFWYRQQPGQSLTLIATANQGSEATYESGFVIDKFPISRPNLTFSTLTVSNMSPEDSSIYLCSVGTDGYTFGSGTRLTVV.

The V and J genes are TRBV5-1 and TRBJ1-2; TRBD1 aligns across 7 bases. V lost 5 bases, J lost 5 bases, and 12 bases stayed unmatched. The CDR3 extends over 15 amino acids. CDR1 SGHRS and CDR2 YFSETQ come from the germline V gene. The CDR3 is CASSSSGQLVYGYTF. As DNA, the CDR3 is TGCGCCAGCAGTTCCTCGGGACAGTTGGTTTATGGCTACACCTTC.

CDR3 sequence: CASSLGQGFYGYTF. The CDR3 DNA reads as TGTGCCAGCAGCCTCGGACAGGGGTTCTATGGCTACACCTTC. The chain couples TRBV27 to TRBJ1-2; 9 positions agree with TRBD1. After removal of 6 bases from V and 4 bases from J, the junction contained 6 bases not matched to a gene. The CDR3 sequence is 14 residues long. Germline V gives CDR1 MNHEY, CDR2 SMNVEV (reference sequence).

The V and J genes are TRBV2 and TRBJ1-2, with 7 bases fitting TRBD1. The CDR3 has 13 amino acids. The V segment lost 7 bases and the J segment 2 bases; nucleotides outside the gene matches: 4. The germline V gene has CDR1 SNHLY and CDR2 FYNNEI. The CDR3 spells CASTPDRNYGYTF. In nucleotides, the CDR3 is TGTGCCAGCACTCCGGACAGGAACTATGGCTACACCTTC.

This clone appeared once. The chain carries TRBV25-1 and TRBJ2-1; TRBD1 agrees at 7 bases. Looked up from germline, CDR1 is MGHDK and CDR2 is SYGVNS. J was trimmed by 6 bases and V by 3 bases; bases with no gene match: 5. The CDR3 is made up of 14 amino acids. CDR3 DNA sequence: TGTGCCAGCAGTGATTTAGGGGGCTCCAATGAGCAGTTCTTC. Protein: CASSDLGGSNEQFF. Filled out from reference TRBV25-1 and TRBJ2-1, the complete variable domain reads EADIYQTPRYLVIGTGKKITLECSQTMGHDKMYWYQQDPGMELHLIHYSYGVNSTEKGDLSSESTVSRIRTEHFPLTLESARPSHTSQYLCASSDLGGSNEQFFGPGTRLTVL.